This T cell receptor (beta chain) is drawn from a study of human T cells and chemical hapten exposure. In the study overall: Donors were sensitized with 2% DPC on the upper inner arm. Yields of TCR per sample differed, chiefly owing to small differences in pooled library volume.

CDR3 length: 14 residues. V gave up 4 bases and J gave up 6 bases, with 14 bases separating them. Germline CDR1 reads SGHAT; CDR2 reads FQNNGV. As originally analysed: Between 23,224 and 690,600 TCRs appeared in each sample, and the median stood at roughly 95,000. Using its own MiXCR run on the RACE reads, TCRdb lists one record per CDR3 protein. The V and J calls reflect TCRdb's pipeline rather than the authors' work. The profile shows some 180,000 distinct CDR3 sequences, around 23% of them singletons. Time point indicated: patch test 3, about 24 weeks after DPC sensitization. Treatment described: therapeutic diphenylcyclopropenone sensitization with weekly scalp DPC. People who gave samples had alopecia, were 18 to 70 years old, and were suitable for DPC. This clonotype was observed a handful of times.

The genes are TRBV11-2 and TRBJ2-3, with D possibly TRBD2 on 5 matching bases. The starting material was whole blood, obtained in connection with sensitization to the hapten diphenylcyclopropenone (DPC). This clonotype was sampled from a woman between 40 and 55 years old with alopecia areata. Some clones in this sample may be carry-over from other donors' samples. Written as DNA, the CDR3 is TGTGCCAGCAGCTCCCGTAGGACTGAGGATACGCAGTATTTT. Its translation is CASSSRRTEDTQYF.